Following are 26 T cell receptor beta chains from one sample sequenced in a study of beta chain features in type 1 diabetes. Sequencing targeted expressed TCRB transcripts, as all isolated RNA had been reverse transcribed. The data were produced by immunoSEQ multiplex PCR, yet TCRdb's version contains in-frame clones alone and is incomplete. The sample lists hundreds of thousands of clones, roughly a sixth seen once, with around 0.02% in the top ten. The specimen sequenced was naive CD4+ T cells from blood. Source of these receptors: a woman aged 18-30 years in good health.

The chain joins TRBV7-9 to TRBJ1-5, with unresolved D. V was clipped by 3 bases and J by 7 bases, with 7 bases between them. The CDR3 covers 12 residues. Germline CDR1 and CDR2: SEHNR and FQNEAQ (reference sequence). CDR3 DNA sequence: TGTGCCAGCAGCTTCATTAACCAGCCCCAGCATTTT. It specifies CASSFINQPQHF. Full variable domain (missing parts from reference TRBV7-9 and TRBJ1-5): DTGVSQNPRHKITKRGQNVTFRCDPISEHNRLYWYRQTLGQGPEFLTYFQNEAQLEKSRLLSDRFSAERPKGSFSTLEIQRTEQGDSAMYLCASSFINQPQHFGDGTRLSIL.

This clone was seen only a few times. This chain uses TRBV2 with TRBJ2-5, with 13 positions matching TRBD2. The germline CDR1 and CDR2 sequences are SNHLY and FYNNEI. CDR3 length equals 14 residues. V shed 8 bases, J shed 4 bases, and the junction held 4 bases outside the gene matches. CDR3: CASSTSGRAETQYF. As DNA, the CDR3 is TGTGCCAGCTCTACTAGCGGGAGGGCAGAGACCCAGTACTTC.

This clone was seen only a few times. The chain is built from TRBV18 and TRBJ2-6; D is possibly TRBD1 (5 bases). The CDR3 contains 15 residues. V was clipped by 7 bases and J by 2 bases, with 12 bases between them. CDR1 is KGHSH, CDR2 LQKENI, per germline. The CDR3 bases are TGTGCCAGCTTTGCTACAGGAGCTGGGGCCAACGTCCTGACTTTC. This codes for CASFATGAGANVLTF.

The chain combines TRBV9 with TRBJ2-1; 8 bases align to TRBD2. V shed 4 bases, J shed 15 bases, and the junction held 9 bases outside the gene matches. CDR3 length: 12 amino acids. Germline lookup yields CDR1 SGDLS and CDR2 YYNGEE. The chain's CDR3 is CASSSTGTSRFF. The CDR3, as DNA: TGTGCCAGCAGCTCTACCGGGACTAGTCGGTTCTTC.

This clone turned up a few times. The V gene is TRBV25-1, the J gene TRBJ1-6; 8 positions agree with TRBD1. The junction had 13 bases not matched to a gene; V was cut back by 5 bases and J by 13 bases. The germline V gene has CDR1 MGHDK and CDR2 SYGVNS. CDR3 length: 15 amino acids. CDR3 nucleotides: TGTGCCAGCAGTCCCGGGGACAGGCTCCCTTCGCCCCTCCACTTT. Amino acid sequence: CASSPGDRLPSPLHF.

This clone was found a few times. The chain recombines TRBV5-1 with TRBJ2-1; weak D call: TRBD2 (5 bases). Germline CDR1 reads SGHRS; CDR2 reads YFSETQ. Between the trimmed V and J ends, which lost 6 bases and 8 bases, there was a span of 18 bases. The CDR3 has 14 amino acids. The CDR3 loop is CASTLRGSRDEQFF. The CDR3, as DNA: TGCGCCAGCACCTTACGGGGAAGTAGGGATGAGCAGTTCTTC.

This clone was seen a handful of times. V usage is TRBV5-1 and J usage is TRBJ2-2; a possible D gene is TRBD1 (6 bases). CDR1 SGHRS and CDR2 YFSETQ come from the germline V gene. This CDR3 has 17 residues. Deletions cut 1 base from V and 0 bases from J, with 13 bases between. The DNA for the CDR3 is TGCGCCAGCAGCTTGAACGGACAGACCGCGAACACCGGGGAGCTGTTTTTT. Its translation is CASSLNGQTANTGELFF.

This clone was seen a single time. The rearrangement links TRBV6-5 to TRBJ2-1, with 9 bases lining up with TRBD2. The junction had 5 bases not matched to a gene; V was cut back by 2 bases and J by 9 bases. The CDR3 is 14 amino acids. Per germline, CDR1 MNHEY and CDR2 SVGAGI. The CDR3 region is CASSYLAGGGEQFF. The CDR3 DNA sequence: TGTGCCAGCAGTTACCTTGCGGGAGGGGGTGAGCAGTTCTTC.

The chain links TRBV28 to TRBJ2-7; D is perhaps TRBD2 (5 bases). Germline V CDR1 and CDR2: MDHEN, SYDVKM. This CDR3 region has 13 residues. V was pared by 6 bases and J by 6 bases, with 15 bases between. CDR3 DNA sequence: TGTGCCAGCAGGCCTACTAGTTACCCCGAGCAGTACTTC. Amino acid sequence: CASRPTSYPEQYF.

This clone was counted only a few times. The chain recombines TRBV6-5 with TRBJ2-1, with 11 bases aligning to TRBD2. The germline CDR1 and CDR2 sequences are MNHEY and SVGAGI. This CDR3 spans 16 amino acids. Trimming removed 4 bases from V and 4 bases from J; junction bases left unmatched: 6. CDR3 region: CASSSLAGGQYNEQFF. CDR3 in DNA: TGTGCCAGCAGTTCCCTAGCGGGAGGACAATACAATGAGCAGTTCTTC.

This clone was counted a few times. The CDR3: CASSTGLAADTQYF. CDR3 DNA sequence: TGTGCCAGCAGCACGGGACTAGCCGCAGATACGCAGTATTTT. The J gene is TRBJ2-3, the V gene TRBV7-2, with 9 bases matching TRBD2. Germline V gene lookup returns CDR1 SGHTA and CDR2 FQGNSA. CDR3 length: 14 amino acids. Trimming took 5 bases from V and 4 from J; bases not matched to a gene: 4.

The CDR3 region is CASSPRRLKEDTGGKLFF. The CDR3 DNA sequence: TGTGCCAGCTCACCACGAAGGTTGAAAGAGGACACCGGTGGAAAACTGTTTTTT. The V gene is TRBV18, the J gene TRBJ1-4; tentative D call: TRBD1 (5 bases). This CDR3 contains 18 residues. CDR1 and CDR2 from the germline V gene are KGHSH and LQKENI. V lost 1 base, J lost 10 bases, and 25 bases lay in between.

The genes are TRBV27 and TRBJ2-2; possible D gene TRBD2, 6 bases. Trimming removed 3 bases at V and 4 bases at J, with 12 bases between. Germline CDR1 reads MNHEY; CDR2 reads SMNVEV (reference sequence). This CDR3 has 15 residues. The DNA of the CDR3 is TGTGCCAGCAGTTTGGTCGGGGGATTCACCGGGGAGCTGTTTTTT. Amino acid sequence: CASSLVGGFTGELFF.

This clone was detected only a few times. The chain carries TRBV9 and TRBJ1-2, with D uncertain. V was trimmed by 4 bases and J by 8 bases, leaving 9 bases between them. The length of the CDR3 is 11 residues. CDR1 is SGDLS and CDR2 is YYNGEE in the germline V gene. CDR3 region: CASSREGGYTF. CDR3 sequence (DNA): TGTGCCAGCAGCCGCGAGGGAGGCTACACCTTC.

In its sample, this clone was seen a few times. This chain joins TRBV18 and TRBJ2-1; D gene ambiguous. The CDR3 consists of 18 residues. The germline gives CDR1 KGHSH, CDR2 LQKENI. With 4 bases removed from V and 7 bases from J, the gap between germline ends came to 26 bases. This chain's CDR3 is CASSLRFQAEALDNEQFF. The CDR3 coding sequence is TGTGCCAGCTCACTCCGTTTTCAAGCAGAGGCCCTTGATAATGAGCAGTTCTTC.

The chain is built from TRBV7-2 and TRBJ2-1, with unresolved D. The ends were cut back, 3 bases at V and 4 bases at J, with 10 bases in the middle. The germline CDR1 and CDR2 sequences are SGHTA and FQGNSA. The CDR3 has 14 amino acids. Written as DNA, the CDR3 is TGTGCCAGCAGCTTTAGTTCGGCTTACAATGAGCAGTTCTTC. This codes for CASSFSSAYNEQFF.

This sequence joins TRBV4-2 and TRBJ2-6, with 11 bases that match TRBD1. The V and J ends lost 4 bases and 0 bases, in that order; junction bases with no gene match: 5. The germline CDR1 and CDR2 sequences are LGHNA and YNFKEQ. This CDR3 has 18 residues. CDR3 nucleotides: TGTGCCAGCAGCCCGCGGGGGACAGGGGGCTCTGGGGCCAACGTCCTGACTTTC. Its translation is CASSPRGTGGSGANVLTF.

This clone came up a few times. This sequence joins TRBV5-1 and TRBJ2-7; the match to TRBD2 covers 9 bases. The V gene end was trimmed by 4 bases and the J gene end by 3 bases; junction bases not matched to a gene: 5. The CDR3 covers 14 residues. Germline CDR1 is SGHRS and CDR2 is YFSETQ. The CDR3 loop is CASSPGTSHYEQYF. Written as DNA, the CDR3 is TGCGCCAGCAGCCCTGGGACTAGCCACTACGAGCAGTACTTC.

This clone was observed a few times. The V and J genes are TRBV27 and TRBJ1-5, with D tentatively TRBD1 (5 bases). Between the trimmed V and J ends, which lost 5 bases and 8 bases, there was a span of 13 bases. CDR1 is MNHEY and CDR2 is SMNVEV in the germline V gene (reference sequence). The CDR3 is 13 residues long. CDR3: CASSRVGGKPQHF. The CDR3 bases are TGTGCCAGCAGTCGAGTGGGGGGTAAGCCCCAGCATTTT.

The rearrangement links TRBV25-1 to TRBJ1-6, with a tentative D call TRBD1 (5 bases). CDR3 length: 15 amino acids. Germline CDR1 reads MGHDK; CDR2 reads SYGVNS. Trimming removed 2 bases at V and 6 bases at J, with 11 bases between. CDR3 region: CASSEGRAINSPLHF. CDR3 in DNA: TGTGCCAGCAGTGAAGGCAGGGCCATTAATTCACCCCTCCACTTT.

Concerning this clone: In the same sample, other DNA sequences code for this CDR3. The chain carries TRBV7-2 and TRBJ2-1; a weak D match, TRBD2 (6 bases). V lost 1 base, J lost 3 bases, and 7 bases lay in between. The CDR3 has 14 amino acids. Germline CDR1 SGHTA, CDR2 FQGNSA. CDR3 protein: CASSLDGSYNEQFF. The CDR3 DNA follows: TGTGCCAGCAGCTTAGACGGGAGCTACAATGAGCAGTTCTTC.

The V call is TRBV2, the J call TRBJ1-5, with 10 bases fitting TRBD1. V dropped 6 bases and J dropped 2; count of bases not matched to a gene: 1. Germline V gene sequence: CDR1 SNHLY, CDR2 FYNNEI. The CDR3 length is 14 residues. The CDR3 loop is CASSGTGGNQPQHF. The CDR3 DNA reads TGTGCCAGCAGCGGGACAGGGGGCAATCAGCCCCAGCATTTT.

A few counts support this clone. The rearrangement joins TRBV5-1 to TRBJ1-1; weak D call: TRBD1 (5 bases). Trimming cost V 5 bases and J 1 base, with 9 bases left between them. This CDR3 is 13 amino acids long. Germline lookup yields CDR1 SGHRS and CDR2 YFSETQ. CDR3 nucleotide sequence: TGCGCCAGCAGGGCGCAGGGGAACACTGAAGCTTTCTTT. This encodes CASRAQGNTEAFF.

This chain uses TRBV29-1 with TRBJ1-1; 7 bases agree with TRBD1. The CDR3 is 13 amino acids. CDR1 is SQVTM and CDR2 is ANQGSEA in the germline V gene. V lost 7 bases and J lost 0; bases outside the gene matches: 5. The CDR3 DNA is TGCAGCGCTTCGCAGGGGGTGAACACTGAAGCTTTCTTT. This translates into CSASQGVNTEAFF. The full variable domain, with the rest looked up from reference TRBV29-1 and TRBJ1-1, is SAVISQKPSRDICQRGTSLTIQCQVDSQVTMMFWYRQQPGQSLTLIATANQGSEATYESGFVIDKFPISRPNLTFSTLTVSNMSPEDSSIYLCSASQGVNTEAFFGQGTRLTVV.

The DNA for the CDR3 is TGTGCCAGCAGCTTGTACAGCTACGAGCAGTACTTC. Protein: CASSLYSYEQYF. The rearrangement uses TRBV5-6 and TRBJ2-7, with D uncertain. The length of the CDR3 is 12 residues. Per germline, CDR1 SGHDT and CDR2 YYEEEE. V was trimmed by 1 base and J by 3 bases, leaving 5 bases between them. The complete variable domain, with remaining parts taken from reference TRBV5-6 and TRBJ2-7, reads DAGVTQSPTHLIKTRGQQVTLRCSPKSGHDTVSWYQQALGQGPQFIFQYYEEEERQRGNFPDRFSGHQFPNYSSELNVNALLLGDSALYLCASSLYSYEQYFGPGTRLTVT.

This clone has just a few counts. The V gene is TRBV5-4, the J gene TRBJ2-2; a weak D match, TRBD2 (6 bases). The length of the CDR3 is 14 residues. Germline lookup yields CDR1 SGHNT and CDR2 YYREEE (reference sequence). V lost 10 bases, J lost 3 bases, and 16 bases lay in between. CDR3 nucleotide sequence: TGTGCCTTCCTTCCCGGGAGCCACACCGGGGAGCTGTTTTTT. It is translated as CAFLPGSHTGELFF.